These 29 T cell receptor beta chains originate from one sample sequenced in a study of CD8+CD57+ T cells in acquired aplastic anemia. Whoever was chosen for sequencing had shown CD8+CD57+ cell expansion by flow cytometry. Genomic DNA templated the TCR beta VDJ and CDR3 profiling. TCRdb called the reads again in MiXCR, with one record for every CDR3 protein. The sample has some 120,000 distinct CDR3 sequences, about 60% seen once. Input material: sorted CD4+, CD8+, or CD8+CD57+ T cells (not recorded which) from PBMCs. These receptors were taken from a human donor with aplastic anemia.

This clonotype was seen repeatedly, ten times or more. The chain couples TRBV13 to TRBJ1-6; D is unresolved. CDR1 is PRHDT and CDR2 is FYEKMQ in the germline V gene (reference sequence). V lost 1 base, J lost 9 bases, and 13 bases lay in between. The CDR3 has 15 amino acids. In DNA form, the CDR3 reads TGTGCCAGCAGCTTAGTTGGGCAGGCGGTTTCACCCCTCCACTTT. Translating it yields CASSLVGQAVSPLHF. The variable domain in full, with the rest retrieved from reference TRBV13 and TRBJ1-6, is AAGVIQSPRHLIKEKRETATLKCYPIPRHDTVYWYQQGPGQDPQFLISFYEKMQSDKGSIPDRFSAQQFSDYHSELNMSSLELGDSALYFCASSLVGQAVSPLHFGNGTRLTVT.

The sample holds many counts of this clonotype. The chain has TRBV7-9 and TRBJ1-4, with D possibly matching TRBD1 (5 bases). V was trimmed by 0 bases and J by 6 bases, leaving 11 bases between them. CDR3 length: 15 amino acids. CDR1 and CDR2 from the germline V gene are SEHNR and FQNEAQ (reference sequence). The CDR3 DNA reads as TGTGCCAGCAGCTTAGCGGGGGTAGTCGATGAAAAACTGTTTTTT. Its protein is CASSLAGVVDEKLFF. Filled out from reference TRBV7-9 and TRBJ1-4, the complete variable domain reads DTGVSQNPRHKITKRGQNVTFRCDPISEHNRLYWYRQTLGQGPEFLTYFQNEAQLEKSRLLSDRFSAERPKGSFSTLEIQRTEQGDSAMYLCASSLAGVVDEKLFFGSGTQLSVL.

V usage is TRBV29-1 and J usage is TRBJ2-5; 8 bases fit TRBD2. Germline V gene sequence: CDR1 SQVTM, CDR2 ANQGSEA. CDR3 size: 14 residues. V shed 4 bases and J 4 bases; nucleotides not matched to a gene: 8. Here the CDR3 DNA reads TGCAGCGTTGCCGGTGGGCTAGCGGGAGAGACCCAGTACTTC. Its protein product is CSVAGGLAGETQYF. Together with reference TRBV29-1 and TRBJ2-5, the CDR3 gives the full variable domain: SAVISQKPSRDICQRGTSLTIQCQVDSQVTMMFWYRQQPGQSLTLIATANQGSEATYESGFVIDKFPISRPNLTFSTLTVSNMSPEDSSIYLCSVAGGLAGETQYFGPGTRLLVL.

As regards this clonotype: The CDR3 carries no conserved terminal phenylalanine or tryptophan, so it likely arises from a read error. The chain employs TRBV19 and TRBJ2-1, with 7 positions matching TRBD2. Trimming took 3 bases from V and 10 from J; bases not matched to a gene: 9. The CDR3 totals 14 residues. Germline-derived CDR1 and CDR2 are LNHDA and SQIVND (reference sequence). CDR3 DNA: TGTGCCAGTAGTATTGGCGGGAGAAGGTACGAGCAGTTCTTA. This codes for CASSIGGRRYEQFL.

The rearrangement links TRBV7-8 to TRBJ2-7; the D gene could be TRBD1 or TRBD2 (5 bases each). Per the germline V gene, CDR1 is SGHVS and CDR2 is FQNEAQ. Trimming left V 6 bases short and J 2 bases short, with 8 bases between. The CDR3 length is 12 residues. The CDR3, as DNA: TGTGCCAGCAGGGGGGTCGCCTACGAGCAGTACTTC. Its translation is CASRGVAYEQYF.

The rearrangement links TRBV10-3 to TRBJ2-7; D is possibly TRBD1 (7 bases). This CDR3 comprises 13 residues. Trimming took 4 bases from V and 3 from J, leaving 10 bases between them. CDR1 is ENHRY and CDR2 is SYGVKD in the germline V gene. CDR3 coding DNA: TGTGCCATCAGTGTCCAGGGGGGCTACGAGCAGTACTTC. This encodes CAISVQGGYEQYF.

V usage is TRBV20-1 and J usage is TRBJ2-7; possible D gene TRBD1, 5 bases. Trimming stripped 1 base from V and 2 bases from J, with 21 bases between. Germline lookup yields CDR1 DFQATT and CDR2 SNEGSKA (reference sequence). The CDR3 sequence is 17 residues long. The CDR3 here is CSARAPPPPTVTYEQYF. The DNA of the CDR3 is TGCAGTGCTAGAGCCCCCCCGCCTCCGACAGTCACCTACGAGCAGTACTTC.

This clonotype was seen ten or more times. The chain links TRBV7-3 to TRBJ1-5; tentative D call: TRBD1 (6 bases). V lost 0 bases and J 7 bases, leaving 7 bases between the germline ends. CDR1 and CDR2 from the germline V gene are SGHTA and FQGTGA. This CDR3 is 13 amino acids long. In nucleotides, the CDR3 is TGTGCCAGCAGCTTAACAGGGGGGCAGCCCCAGCATTTT. This codes for CASSLTGGQPQHF.

The rearrangement joins TRBV7-3 to TRBJ2-1; the match to TRBD2 covers 7 bases. The CDR3 has 13 amino acids. J lost 9 bases, V lost 2 bases, and 4 bases had no gene match. CDR1 SGHTA and CDR2 FQGTGA come from the germline V gene. The CDR3 is CASSLAGAAEQFF. The CDR3 bases are TGTGCCAGCAGCTTAGCGGGAGCGGCTGAGCAGTTCTTC.

V usage is TRBV18 and J usage is TRBJ2-5; TRBD2 agrees at 11 bases. CDR3 length: 15 amino acids. Germline trimming cut 3 bases from V and 5 bases from J; bases unmatched to any gene: 5. Germline V gene lookup returns CDR1 KGHSH and CDR2 LQKENI. CDR3 bases: TGTGCCAGCTCACCCACTAGCGGGAGAGGCGAGACCCAGTACTTC. It specifies CASSPTSGRGETQYF. Based on the CDR3 plus reference TRBV18 and TRBJ2-5, the full variable domain is NAGVMQNPRHLVRRRGQEARLRCSPMKGHSHVYWYRQLPEEGLKFMVYLQKENIIDESGMPKERFSAEFPKEGPSILRIQQVVRGDSAAYFCASSPTSGRGETQYFGPGTRLLVL.

This clonotype appeared many times. The gene calls are TRBV2 and TRBJ2-5, with D maybe TRBD2 (6 bases). The CDR3 covers 14 residues. The V and J ends lost 5 bases and 5 bases respectively, with 15 bases between them. Germline lookup yields CDR1 SNHLY and CDR2 FYNNEI. The CDR3 loop is CASSTLEGRETQYF. The CDR3 DNA reads TGTGCCAGCAGTACCCTGGAGGGCCGGGAGACCCAGTACTTC.

This clonotype was detected many times. The gene calls are TRBV27 and TRBJ2-5, with 9 bases that match TRBD1. V was clipped by 5 bases and J by 5 bases; unmatched bases: 15. This CDR3 contains 17 residues. Germline V gene sequence: CDR1 MNHEY, CDR2 SMNVEV (reference sequence). CDR3 residues: CASSPPSGTGIGETQYF. CDR3 bases: TGTGCCAGCAGTCCACCCTCCGGGACAGGGATAGGGGAGACCCAGTACTTC.

The chain couples TRBV15 to TRBJ1-5; D uncertain. The CDR3 sequence is 14 residues long. Trimming took off 5 bases at V and 5 bases at J, with 13 bases between the two ends. Germline CDR1 LNHNV, CDR2 YYDKDF (reference sequence). CDR3 nucleotides: TGTGCCACCAGCCCTGTAACTTCTGATCAGCCCCAGCATTTT. It encodes CATSPVTSDQPQHF.

Here the CDR3 reads CASSLGGSWLKTQYF. Written as DNA, the CDR3 is TGTGCCAGCAGCTTAGGAGGTTCTTGGTTGAAGACCCAGTACTTC. The chain combines TRBV7-2 with TRBJ2-5; D is ambiguous. This CDR3 region has 15 residues. Germline V gene sequence: CDR1 SGHTA, CDR2 FQGNSA. V was cut by 1 base and J by 6 bases, with 15 bases left in between.

This clonotype was counted at least ten times. This chain uses TRBV16 with TRBJ1-2; D gene uncertain. The germline gives CDR1 KGHSY, CDR2 FQNENV. Deletions cut 5 bases from V and 8 bases from J, with 12 bases between. The CDR3 totals 12 residues. The CDR3 here is CASSTSPEGYTF. CDR3 nucleotide sequence: TGTGCCAGCAGCACCTCGCCAGAGGGCTACACCTTC.

V and J are TRBV7-9 and TRBJ1-2; D unresolved. This CDR3 is 14 amino acids long. Trimming pared 2 bases from V and 6 bases from J, leaving 13 bases between. Germline assignment: CDR1 SEHNR and CDR2 FQNEAQ (reference sequence). The CDR3 here is CASSLSTVTDGYTF. The CDR3 DNA is TGTGCCAGCAGCTTATCTACGGTTACTGATGGCTACACCTTC.

The J gene is TRBJ1-1, the V gene TRBV12-3 or TRBV12-4, with D possibly being TRBD1 (6 bases). The CDR3 spans 13 residues. V was trimmed by 3 bases and J by 3 bases, leaving 8 bases between them. The DNA of the CDR3 is TGTGCCAGCAGTTTCAACAGGGACACTGAAGCTTTCTTT. This encodes CASSFNRDTEAFF.

The chain links TRBV10-1 to TRBJ2-7, with 7 bases identical to TRBD1. The CDR3 is 14 residues long. Losses at the gene ends were 3 bases for V and 2 bases for J; bases not matched to a gene: 4. Germline V gives CDR1 WNHNN, CDR2 SYGVQD (reference sequence). The CDR3 coding sequence is TGCGCCAGCAGTGAAGGACAGGCGCCCTACGAGCAGTACTTC. It encodes CASSEGQAPYEQYF.

This clonotype showed up many times. The chain combines TRBV7-6 with TRBJ2-1, with 10 bases aligning to TRBD1. V shed 5 bases, J shed 2 bases, and the junction held 6 bases outside the gene matches. Germline CDR1 SGHVS, CDR2 FNYEAQ. The CDR3 runs to 16 residues. The CDR3 region has the DNA TGTGCCAGCAGCCGCCGGGGGACAGGGGCCTACAATGAGCAGTTCTTC. Protein: CASSRRGTGAYNEQFF.

The table lists this clonotype with many counts. The chain joins TRBV28 to TRBJ2-7; D is possibly TRBD2 (6 bases). Germline loops: CDR1 MDHEN, CDR2 SYDVKM. The CDR3 covers 14 residues. The V end was cut by 2 bases, the J end by 0 bases, with 8 bases between. The CDR3 loop reads CASSLLARSYEQYF. DNA for the CDR3: TGTGCCAGCAGTTTACTAGCGCGCTCCTACGAGCAGTACTTC.

This clonotype occurred a few times. This rearrangement joins TRBV7-9 to TRBJ1-1; D remains unclear. Trimming stripped 5 bases from V and 3 bases from J, with 10 bases between. Germline CDR1 and CDR2: SEHNR and FQNEAQ (reference sequence). The CDR3 loop spans 13 amino acids. The CDR3 spells CASSQNQYTEAFF. The CDR3 nucleotides are TGTGCCAGCAGCCAGAATCAATACACTGAAGCTTTCTTT. Supplemented by reference TRBV7-9 and TRBJ1-1, the full variable domain reads DTGVSQNPRHKITKRGQNVTFRCDPISEHNRLYWYRQTLGQGPEFLTYFQNEAQLEKSRLLSDRFSAERPKGSFSTLEIQRTEQGDSAMYLCASSQNQYTEAFFGQGTRLTVV.

This clonotype was detected only once. The chain links TRBV2 to TRBJ2-5; 7 bases are a match to TRBD2. Germline V lookup: CDR1 SNHLY, CDR2 FYNNEI. With V trimmed by 5 bases and J by 1 base, 7 bases remained unmatched. The CDR3 length is 15 residues. CDR3 residues: CASSQMGLPQETQYF. CDR3 in DNA: TGTGCCAGCAGTCAGATGGGACTACCCCAAGAGACCCAGTACTTC. The variable domain in full, with the rest retrieved from reference TRBV2 and TRBJ2-5, is EPEVTQTPSHQVTQMGQEVILRCVPISNHLYFYWYRQILGQKVEFLVSFYNNEISEKSEIFDDQFSVERPDGSNFTLKIRSTKLEDSAMYFCASSQMGLPQETQYFGPGTRLLVL.

This clonotype occurred many times. The V call is TRBV20-1, the J call TRBJ2-4; D ambiguous. Germline loops: CDR1 DFQATT, CDR2 SNEGSKA (reference sequence). The CDR3 is 15 amino acids. V was trimmed by 6 bases and J by 0 bases, leaving 15 bases between them. In DNA form, the CDR3 reads TGCAGTGCAATCGACCGTGACGGAGCCAAAAACATTCAGTACTTC. As protein: CSAIDRDGAKNIQYF.

This clonotype has a handful of counts. The genes are TRBV2 and TRBJ1-1, with D perhaps matching TRBD1 (5 bases). V lost 4 bases and J 4 bases, leaving 13 bases between the germline ends. CDR1 SNHLY and CDR2 FYNNEI come from the germline V gene. The CDR3 covers 14 residues. CDR3 sequence: CASSGTVQGTEAFF. The CDR3 region has the DNA TGTGCCAGCAGTGGTACAGTGCAGGGCACTGAAGCTTTCTTT.

This clonotype was seen only a few times. The J gene is TRBJ2-5, the V gene TRBV7-8; D is possibly TRBD2 (6 bases). Between the trimmed V and J ends, which lost 3 bases and 2 bases, there was a span of 16 bases. Germline V gene data show CDR1 as SGHVS and CDR2 as FQNEAQ. There are 16 residues in the CDR3. This CDR3 reads CASSLGGRSVQETQYF. In DNA form, the CDR3 reads TGTGCCAGCAGCTTGGGGGGTCGGAGCGTACAAGAGACCCAGTACTTC.

This clonotype was observed at least ten times. This sequence joins TRBV7-9 and TRBJ2-5; D gene ambiguous. The V gene's germline CDR1 is SEHNR and CDR2 FQNEAQ (reference sequence). The CDR3 loop spans 13 amino acids. Trimming removed 4 bases from V and 4 bases from J, with 10 bases in between. The CDR3 loop reads CASSSTYGETQYF. The CDR3 region has the DNA TGTGCCAGCAGCTCTACCTATGGAGAGACCCAGTACTTC.

The chain carries TRBV29-1 and TRBJ1-1, with a tentative D call TRBD1 (6 bases). This CDR3 is 13 amino acids long. The V gene's germline CDR1 is SQVTM and CDR2 ANQGSEA. CDR3 in amino acids: CGARGGLNTEAFF. CDR3 in DNA: TGCGGCGCGAGGGGGGGCCTGAACACTGAAGCTTTCTTT.

In this sample, this clonotype turned up a few times. The chain carries TRBV10-3 and TRBJ1-5; D gene unclear. Germline-derived CDR1 and CDR2 are ENHRY and SYGVKD. This CDR3 is 13 amino acids long. V lost 3 bases, J lost 6 bases, and 9 bases lay in between. The CDR3 nucleotides are TGTGCCATCAGTGATGGGATAGGTCAGCCCCAGCATTTT. This codes for CAISDGIGQPQHF.

In regard to this clonotype: Germline and junction disagree at one end, which may indicate a read error. This chain joins TRBV25-1 and TRBJ2-1; D gene ambiguous. CDR3 length equals 14 residues. The V gene's germline CDR1 is MGHDK and CDR2 SYGVNS. The CDR3 bases are TGTACCAGCAGGACGGAAGAGGCCTACAATGAGCAGTTCTTC. Residues: CTSRTEEAYNEQFF.